This T cell receptor (beta chain) appears in the sequencing data of a study of cytomegalovirus exposure and HLA in healthy donors. The wider study: The 110 or so validation repertoires used the same platform as the 550 to 750 first-cohort repertoires, a later analysis reported. General study findings and limits: In vitro confirmation showed a few CMV-associated chains to be CMV antigen specific.

For this clone: The target antigen is unknown.

The method was immunoSEQ multiplex PCR; TCRdb's version includes in-frame clones alone and lacks a portion of them. Counted here are around 60,000 clones, 92% occurring once; the ten biggest clones make up roughly 1.3%. Separate from the approximately 600-subject first cohort was the approximately 120-subject validation cohort, to which the donors belonged. There are 13 residues in the CDR3. Sequenced sample: PBMCs. The rearrangement uses TRBV21-1 and TRBJ2-7; TRBD2, as called in the table, went unchecked against the DNA. TRBV21-1 is labeled a pseudogene. This TCR was recovered from a young woman in good health and CMV-seronegative. Here the CDR3 DNA reads TGTGCCAGCAGCAGAGGTGGGAGCTACGAGCAGTACTTC. Protein: CASSRGGSYEQYF.